What follows are 5 T cell receptor beta chains derived from one specimen sequenced in a study of cytomegalovirus exposure and HLA in healthy donors. Vbeta (60) and Jbeta (13) primers were used in the PCR. TCRdb's copy holds only in-frame clones and misses some; the assay was immunoSEQ multiplex PCR. The sample has roughly 160,000 clones; 80% to 90% are singletons. The sequenced sample consisted of PBMCs. Receptors were obtained from a man aged 18 to 30 in good health and CMV-seropositive.

The chain recombines TRBV27 with TRBJ2-7; weak D call: TRBD1 (6 bases). V lost 0 bases and J lost 0, with 9 bases in between. The germline CDR1 and CDR2 sequences are MNHEY and SMNVEV (reference sequence). CDR3 length: 15 residues. Here the CDR3 DNA reads TGTGCCAGCAGTTTATCGGACAGCTACTCCTACGAGCAGTACTTC. Amino acid sequence: CASSLSDSYSYEQYF.

The chain couples TRBV14 to TRBJ1-4; D is perhaps TRBD1 (5 bases). Germline CDR1 is SGHDN and CDR2 is FVKESK. V lost 1 base to trimming and J lost 5 bases, with 11 bases between them. The CDR3 covers 15 residues. CDR3 nucleotides: TGTGCCAGCAGCCAAGGTGGACAAGTAAATGAAAAACTGTTTTTT. Amino acids: CASSQGGQVNEKLFF.

The gene calls are TRBV18 and TRBJ2-7; 8 bases are shared with TRBD1. This CDR3 is built from 16 residues. V lost 0 bases and J lost 1; bases outside the gene matches: 5. From germline, CDR1 is KGHSH and CDR2 LQKENI. This chain's CDR3 is CASSPPSGQASYEQYF. The DNA of the CDR3 is TGTGCCAGCTCACCACCATCGGGACAGGCATCCTACGAGCAGTACTTC.

The V and J genes are TRBV7-3 and TRBJ1-3; D call uncertain. The CDR3 spans 15 residues. Germline V gene sequence: CDR1 SGHTA, CDR2 FQGTGA. Trimming removed 5 bases from V and 0 bases from J, with 11 bases in between. CDR3 nucleotide sequence: TGTGCCAGCAGCGCATACTGTGACTCTGGAAACACCATATATTTT. Translated: CASSAYCDSGNTIYF.

The chain is built from TRBV7-9 and TRBJ2-2; TRBD2 matches at 7 bases. Looked up from germline, CDR1 is SEHNR and CDR2 is FQNEAQ (reference sequence). The junction had 6 bases not matched to a gene; V was cut back by 4 bases and J by 13 bases. This CDR3 comprises 12 residues. CDR3 protein: CASSSAREVLFF. The CDR3 coding sequence is TGTGCCAGCAGCTCAGCACGGGAGGTGCTGTTTTTT.